This TCR beta chain appears in the sequencing data of a study of blood T cell repertoires in COVID-19. Study-level background: In each case, the material was cDNA or gDNA derived from T cells, B-cell-depleted T cells, or PBMCs.

Trimming pared 3 bases from V and 4 bases from J, leaving 16 bases between. This CDR3 comprises 16 residues. The V gene's germline CDR1 is SNHLY and CDR2 FYNNEI. Original handling: Reference gene primer amplification gave nucleated cell count estimates. Sequenced by immunoSEQ multiplex PCR; TCRdb stores in-frame clones only, minus some. The V and J calls and the clone size are those of that table, but D and trimming were determined from the DNA. The sample includes about 320,000 clones, 70% to 90% seen only once; the top ten take under 6.5%. J is TRBJ2-1 and V is TRBV2; D is perhaps TRBD2 (6 bases). The clonotype was recovered from a man younger than 30 who had recovered from COVID-19. Sequenced material: peripheral blood. CDR3 loop: CASSEVLAPNYNEQFF. CDR3 coding DNA: TGTGCCAGCAGTGAGGTCCTAGCGCCTAATTACAATGAGCAGTTCTTC.